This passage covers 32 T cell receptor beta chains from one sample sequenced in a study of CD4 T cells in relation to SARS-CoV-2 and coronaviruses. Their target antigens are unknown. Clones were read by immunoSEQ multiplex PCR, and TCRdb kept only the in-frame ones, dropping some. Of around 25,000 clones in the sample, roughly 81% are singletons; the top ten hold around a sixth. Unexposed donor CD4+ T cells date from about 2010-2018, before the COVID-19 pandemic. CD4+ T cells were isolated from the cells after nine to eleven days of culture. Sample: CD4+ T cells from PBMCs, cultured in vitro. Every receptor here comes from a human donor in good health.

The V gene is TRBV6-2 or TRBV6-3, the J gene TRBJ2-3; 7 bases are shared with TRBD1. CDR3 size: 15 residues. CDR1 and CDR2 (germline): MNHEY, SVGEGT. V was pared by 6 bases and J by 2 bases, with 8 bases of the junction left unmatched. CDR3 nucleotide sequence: TGTGCCAGCAGATACCCGGGACAGACCACAGATACGCAGTATTTT. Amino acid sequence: CASRYPGQTTDTQYF.

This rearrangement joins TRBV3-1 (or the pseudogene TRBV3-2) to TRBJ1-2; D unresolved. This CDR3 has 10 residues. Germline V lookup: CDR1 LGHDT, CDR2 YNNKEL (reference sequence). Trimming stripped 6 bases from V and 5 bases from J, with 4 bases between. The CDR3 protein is CASRTYGYTF. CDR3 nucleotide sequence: TGTGCCAGCAGGACTTATGGCTACACCTTC.

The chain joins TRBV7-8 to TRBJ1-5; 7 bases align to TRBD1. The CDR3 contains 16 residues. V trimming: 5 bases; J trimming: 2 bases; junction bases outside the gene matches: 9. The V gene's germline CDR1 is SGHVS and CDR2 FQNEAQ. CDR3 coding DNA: TGTGCCAGCAGCGTAGACAGGGCTGGGGGCAATCAGCCCCAGCATTTT. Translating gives CASSVDRAGGNQPQHF.

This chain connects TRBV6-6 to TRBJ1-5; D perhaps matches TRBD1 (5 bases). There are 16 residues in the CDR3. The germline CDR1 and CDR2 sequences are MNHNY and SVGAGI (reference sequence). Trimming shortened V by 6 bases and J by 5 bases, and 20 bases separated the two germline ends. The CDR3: CASRSRGESMYQPQHF. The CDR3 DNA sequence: TGTGCCAGCAGATCCCGAGGGGAGAGTATGTATCAGCCCCAGCATTTT.

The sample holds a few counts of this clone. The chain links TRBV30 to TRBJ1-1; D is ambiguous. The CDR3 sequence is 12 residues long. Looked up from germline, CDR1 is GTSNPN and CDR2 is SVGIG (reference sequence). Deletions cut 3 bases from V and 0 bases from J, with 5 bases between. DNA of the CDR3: TGTGCCTGGAGGACCATGAACACTGAAGCTTTCTTT. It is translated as CAWRTMNTEAFF.

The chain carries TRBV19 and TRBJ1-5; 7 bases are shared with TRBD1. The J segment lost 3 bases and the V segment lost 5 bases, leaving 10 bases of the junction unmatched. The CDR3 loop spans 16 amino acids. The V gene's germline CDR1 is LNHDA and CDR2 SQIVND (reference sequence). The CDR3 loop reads CASSATGTLFNQPQHF. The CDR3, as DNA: TGTGCCAGTAGTGCGACAGGGACTCTGTTCAATCAGCCCCAGCATTTT.

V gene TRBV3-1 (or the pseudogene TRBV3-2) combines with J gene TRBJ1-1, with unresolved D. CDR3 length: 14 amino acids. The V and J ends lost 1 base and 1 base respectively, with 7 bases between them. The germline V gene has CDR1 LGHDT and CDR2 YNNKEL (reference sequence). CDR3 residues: CASSQGAGNTEAFF. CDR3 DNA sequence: TGTGCCAGCAGCCAAGGGGCAGGGAACACTGAAGCTTTCTTT.

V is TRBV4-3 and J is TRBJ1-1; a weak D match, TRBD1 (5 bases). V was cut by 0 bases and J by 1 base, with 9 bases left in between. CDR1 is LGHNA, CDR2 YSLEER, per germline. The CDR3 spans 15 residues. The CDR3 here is CASSQDSRANTEAFF. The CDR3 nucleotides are TGCGCCAGCAGCCAAGACAGCAGGGCGAACACTGAAGCTTTCTTT.

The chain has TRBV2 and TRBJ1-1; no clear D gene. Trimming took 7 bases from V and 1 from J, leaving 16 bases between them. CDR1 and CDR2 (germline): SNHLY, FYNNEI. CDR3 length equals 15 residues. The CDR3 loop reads CASNHLGVRNTEAFF. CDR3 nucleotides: TGTGCCAGCAACCACTTGGGTGTCCGGAACACTGAAGCTTTCTTT.

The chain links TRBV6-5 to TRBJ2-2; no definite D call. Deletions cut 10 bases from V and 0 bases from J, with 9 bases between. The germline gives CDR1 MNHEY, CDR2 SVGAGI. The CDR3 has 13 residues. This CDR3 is CATMGSNTGELFF. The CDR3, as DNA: TGTGCCACGATGGGGTCGAACACCGGGGAGCTGTTTTTT.

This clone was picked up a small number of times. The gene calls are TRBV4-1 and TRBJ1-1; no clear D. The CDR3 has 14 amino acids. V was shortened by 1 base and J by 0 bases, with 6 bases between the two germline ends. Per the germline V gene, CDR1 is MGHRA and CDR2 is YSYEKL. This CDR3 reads CASSQVSLNTEAFF. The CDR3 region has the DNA TGCGCCAGCAGCCAAGTATCGTTGAACACTGAAGCTTTCTTT.

The CDR3, as DNA: TGTGCCAGCAGCCCGACTGGAGCGCATGAGACCCAGTACTTC. Amino acid sequence: CASSPTGAHETQYF. The V and J genes are TRBV7-2 and TRBJ2-5; the D is unclear. Between the trimmed V and J ends, which lost 5 bases and 5 bases, there was a span of 15 bases. The CDR3 contains 14 residues. The germline gives CDR1 SGHTA, CDR2 FQGNSA. Full variable domain (outside the CDR3, taken from reference TRBV7-2 and TRBJ2-5): GAGVSQSPSNKVTEKGKDVELRCDPISGHTALYWYRQSLGQGLEFLIYFQGNSAPDKSGLPSDRFSAERTGGSVSTLTIQRTQQEDSAVYLCASSPTGAHETQYFGPGTRLLVL.

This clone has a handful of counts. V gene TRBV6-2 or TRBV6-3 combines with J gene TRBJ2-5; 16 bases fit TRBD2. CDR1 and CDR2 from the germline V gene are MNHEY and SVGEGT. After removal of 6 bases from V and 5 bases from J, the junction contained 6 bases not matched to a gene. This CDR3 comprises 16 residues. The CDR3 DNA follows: TGTGCCAGCAGCGTGGGACTAGCGGGAGGGGTGGAGACCCAGTACTTC. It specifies CASSVGLAGGVETQYF.

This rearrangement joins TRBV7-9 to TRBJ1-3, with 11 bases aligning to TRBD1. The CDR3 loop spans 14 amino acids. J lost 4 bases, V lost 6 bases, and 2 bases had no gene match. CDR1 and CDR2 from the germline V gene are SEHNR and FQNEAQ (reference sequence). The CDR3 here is CASRGTGGGNTIYF. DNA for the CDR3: TGTGCCAGCAGGGGGACAGGGGGAGGAAACACCATATATTTT.

The CDR3 spells CASLLGAGYTF. The CDR3, as DNA: TGTGCCAGCTTACTCGGTGCTGGCTACACCTTC. The chain uses TRBV4-2 and TRBJ1-2; D unclear. V was clipped by 8 bases and J by 7 bases, with 11 bases between them. CDR1 is LGHNA, CDR2 YNFKEQ, per germline. The CDR3 has 11 residues.

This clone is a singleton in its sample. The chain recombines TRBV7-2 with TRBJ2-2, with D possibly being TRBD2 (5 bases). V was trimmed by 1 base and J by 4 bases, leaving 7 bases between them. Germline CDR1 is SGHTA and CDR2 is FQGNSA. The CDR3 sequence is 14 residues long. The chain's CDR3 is CASSLGGPTGELFF. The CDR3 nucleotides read TGTGCCAGCAGCTTAGGAGGGCCCACCGGGGAGCTGTTTTTT.

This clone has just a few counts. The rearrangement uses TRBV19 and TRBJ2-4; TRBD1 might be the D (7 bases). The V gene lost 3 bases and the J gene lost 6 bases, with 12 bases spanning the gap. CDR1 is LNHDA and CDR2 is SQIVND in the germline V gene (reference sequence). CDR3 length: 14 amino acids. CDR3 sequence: CASSIRQGGNIQYF. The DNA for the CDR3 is TGTGCCAGTAGTATTCGGCAGGGGGGAAACATTCAGTACTTC. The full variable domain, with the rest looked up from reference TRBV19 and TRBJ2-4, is DGGITQSPKYLFRKEGQNVTLSCEQNLNHDAMYWYRQDPGQGLRLIYYSQIVNDFQKGDIAEGYSVSREKKESFPLTVTSAQKNPTAFYLCASSIRQGGNIQYFGAGTRLSVL.

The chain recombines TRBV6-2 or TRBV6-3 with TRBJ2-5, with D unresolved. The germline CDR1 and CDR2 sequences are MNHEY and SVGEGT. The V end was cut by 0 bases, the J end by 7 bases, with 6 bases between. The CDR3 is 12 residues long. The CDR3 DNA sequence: TGTGCCAGCAGTTACTCGACTGTGACCCAGTACTTC. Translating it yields CASSYSTVTQYF.

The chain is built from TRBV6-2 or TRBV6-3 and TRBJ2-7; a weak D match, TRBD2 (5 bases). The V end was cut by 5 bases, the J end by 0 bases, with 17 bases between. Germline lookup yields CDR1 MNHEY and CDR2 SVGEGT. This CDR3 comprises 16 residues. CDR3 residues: CASSLAGLLSSYEQYF. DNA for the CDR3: TGTGCCAGCAGTCTTGCCGGACTTTTGAGCTCCTACGAGCAGTACTTC.

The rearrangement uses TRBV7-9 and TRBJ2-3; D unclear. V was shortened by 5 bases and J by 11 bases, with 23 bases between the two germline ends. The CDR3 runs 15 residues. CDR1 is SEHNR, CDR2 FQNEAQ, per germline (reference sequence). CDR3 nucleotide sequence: TGTGCCAGCAGCCTAGAGAGACGGCCGTCGGCGTGGCAGTATTTT. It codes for CASSLERRPSAWQYF.

The CDR3 DNA follows: TGTGCCACCTCCGCGGGAGCGGGTACAGATACGCAGTATTTT. It encodes CATSAGAGTDTQYF. The rearrangement links TRBV9 to TRBJ2-3; 7 bases line up with TRBD2. Germline V gene sequence: CDR1 SGDLS, CDR2 YYNGEE. With 9 bases clipped from V and 3 bases from J, the junction kept 10 bases outside the gene matches. This CDR3 is built from 14 residues.

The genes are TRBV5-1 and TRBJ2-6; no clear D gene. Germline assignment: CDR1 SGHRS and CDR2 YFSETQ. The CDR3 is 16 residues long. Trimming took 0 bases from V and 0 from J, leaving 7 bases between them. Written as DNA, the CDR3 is TGCGCCAGCAGCTTGGGGCCAGCCTCTGGGGCCAACGTCCTGACTTTC. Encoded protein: CASSLGPASGANVLTF.

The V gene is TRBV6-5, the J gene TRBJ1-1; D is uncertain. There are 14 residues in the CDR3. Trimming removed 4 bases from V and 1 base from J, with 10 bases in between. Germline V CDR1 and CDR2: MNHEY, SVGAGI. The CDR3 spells CASSSIEGNTEAFF. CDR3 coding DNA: TGTGCCAGCAGTTCAATTGAGGGGAACACTGAAGCTTTCTTT.

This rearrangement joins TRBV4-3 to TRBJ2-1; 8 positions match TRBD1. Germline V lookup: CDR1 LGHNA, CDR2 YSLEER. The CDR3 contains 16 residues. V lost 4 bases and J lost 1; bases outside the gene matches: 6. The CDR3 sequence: CASSPGQVLSYNEQFF. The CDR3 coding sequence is TGCGCCAGCAGCCCGGGACAGGTCCTTTCCTACAATGAGCAGTTCTTC.

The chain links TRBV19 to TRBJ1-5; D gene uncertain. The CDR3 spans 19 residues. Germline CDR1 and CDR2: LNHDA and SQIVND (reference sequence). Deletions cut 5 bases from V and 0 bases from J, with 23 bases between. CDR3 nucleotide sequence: TGTGCCAGTAGTTCCCCTCCTACGGCCGCATTAGATAGCAATCAGCCCCAGCATTTT. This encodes CASSSPPTAALDSNQPQHF. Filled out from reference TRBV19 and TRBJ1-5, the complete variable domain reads DGGITQSPKYLFRKEGQNVTLSCEQNLNHDAMYWYRQDPGQGLRLIYYSQIVNDFQKGDIAEGYSVSREKKESFPLTVTSAQKNPTAFYLCASSSPPTAALDSNQPQHFGDGTRLSIL.

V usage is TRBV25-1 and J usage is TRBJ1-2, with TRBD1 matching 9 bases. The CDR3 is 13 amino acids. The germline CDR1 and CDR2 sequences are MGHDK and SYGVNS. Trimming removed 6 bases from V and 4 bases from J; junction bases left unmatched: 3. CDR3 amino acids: CASRPGQGYGYTF. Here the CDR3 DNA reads TGTGCCAGCAGACCGGGACAGGGCTATGGCTACACCTTC.

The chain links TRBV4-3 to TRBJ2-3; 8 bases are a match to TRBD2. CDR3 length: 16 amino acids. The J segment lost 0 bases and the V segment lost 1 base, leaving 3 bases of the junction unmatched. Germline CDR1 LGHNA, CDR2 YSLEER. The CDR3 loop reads CASSQAGGGSTDTQYF. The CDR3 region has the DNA TGCGCCAGCAGCCAAGCGGGAGGGGGGAGCACAGATACGCAGTATTTT.

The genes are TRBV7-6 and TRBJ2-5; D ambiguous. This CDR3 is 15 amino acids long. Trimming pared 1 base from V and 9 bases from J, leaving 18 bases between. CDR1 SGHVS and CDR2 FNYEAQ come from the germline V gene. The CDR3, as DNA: TGTGCCAGCAGCTTAGGCCCTACGGCCCGCGAGGCCCAGTACTTC. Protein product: CASSLGPTAREAQYF.

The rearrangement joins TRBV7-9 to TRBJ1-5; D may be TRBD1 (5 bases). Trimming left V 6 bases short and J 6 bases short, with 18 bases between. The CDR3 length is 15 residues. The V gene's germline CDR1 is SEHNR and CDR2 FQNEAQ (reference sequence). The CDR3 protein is CASSEGTGIPQPQHF. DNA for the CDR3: TGTGCCAGCAGTGAGGGGACGGGAATCCCTCAGCCCCAGCATTTT.

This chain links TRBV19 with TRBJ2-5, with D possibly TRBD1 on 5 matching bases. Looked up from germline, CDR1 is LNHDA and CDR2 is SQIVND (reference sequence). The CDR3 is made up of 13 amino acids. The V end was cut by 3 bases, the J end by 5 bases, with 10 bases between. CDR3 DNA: TGTGCCAGTAGTATTCAGGGTGGTGAGACCCAGTACTTC. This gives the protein CASSIQGGETQYF.

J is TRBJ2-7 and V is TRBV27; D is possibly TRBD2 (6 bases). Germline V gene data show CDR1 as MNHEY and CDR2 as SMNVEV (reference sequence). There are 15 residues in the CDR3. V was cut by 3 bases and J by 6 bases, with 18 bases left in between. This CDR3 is CASSFGPGTHGEQYF. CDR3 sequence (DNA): TGTGCCAGCAGTTTCGGCCCTGGGACTCATGGCGAGCAGTACTTC.

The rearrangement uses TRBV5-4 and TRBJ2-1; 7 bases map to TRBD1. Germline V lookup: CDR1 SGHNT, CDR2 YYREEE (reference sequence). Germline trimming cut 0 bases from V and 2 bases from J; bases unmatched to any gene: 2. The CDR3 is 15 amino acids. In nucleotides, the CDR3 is TGTGCCAGCAGCTTGGCGGGACAGCCCTACAATGAGCAGTTCTTC. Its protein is CASSLAGQPYNEQFF.